This TCR beta chain was captured in a study of regulatory and conventional T cells in RAG deficiency. Study-level results: Shannon entropy fell and Simpson indices rose in RAG-deficient patients. In Omenn syndrome, Treg and Tconv repertoires overlapped >80%. In Omenn syndrome, sorted "Tregs" may be peripherally activated cells.

CDR3 length: 13 residues. CDR1 is SGHAT and CDR2 is FQNNGV in the germline V gene. Trimming left V 5 bases short and J 7 bases short, with 12 bases between. Using immunoSEQ multiplex PCR, the repertoire was profiled, and TCRdb retains in-frame clones only, with some absent. The sample records tens of thousands of clones, under 95% being singletons. Regulatory T cells were sorted from blood as CD4+ CD25-high CD127-low cells. Comments on this clone: Its antigen remains unidentified.

The sample also formed part of further work on regulatory T cells. That work states: Primers: 52 TRBV forward and 13 TRBJ reverse. Regulatory T cells showed the strongest V-J pair restriction and V/J gene skewing among patient repertoires.

The rearrangement joins TRBV11-2 to TRBJ1-5; weak D call: TRBD1 (5 bases). This sequence originates from a human donor in good health. Sequencing input: Tregs sorted from blood. CDR3 coding DNA: TGTGCCAGCAGCCAGGGTGTAAGGCAGCCCCAGCATTTT. Translation: CASSQGVRQPQHF.